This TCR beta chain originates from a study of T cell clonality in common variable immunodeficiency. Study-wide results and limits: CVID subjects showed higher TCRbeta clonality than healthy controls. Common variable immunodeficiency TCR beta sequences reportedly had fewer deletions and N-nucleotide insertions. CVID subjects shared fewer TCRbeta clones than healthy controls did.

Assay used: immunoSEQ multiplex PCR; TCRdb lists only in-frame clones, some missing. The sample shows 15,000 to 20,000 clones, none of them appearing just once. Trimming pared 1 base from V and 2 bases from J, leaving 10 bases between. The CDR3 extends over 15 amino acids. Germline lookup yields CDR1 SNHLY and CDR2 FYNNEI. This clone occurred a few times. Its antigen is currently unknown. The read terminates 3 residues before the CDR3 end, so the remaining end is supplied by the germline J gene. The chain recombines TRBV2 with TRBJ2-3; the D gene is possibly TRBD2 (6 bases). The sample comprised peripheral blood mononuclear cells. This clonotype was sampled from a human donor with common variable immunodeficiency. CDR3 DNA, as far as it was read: TGTGCCAGCAGTGAAGGGGACTTCAACACAGATACG. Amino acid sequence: CASSEGDFNTDT. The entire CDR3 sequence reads CASSEGDFNTDTQYF. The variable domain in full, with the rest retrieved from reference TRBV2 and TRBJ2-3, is EPEVTQTPSHQVTQMGQEVILRCVPISNHLYFYWYRQILGQKVEFLVSFYNNEISEKSEIFDDQFSVERPDGSNFTLKIRSTKLEDSAMYFCASSEGDFNTDTQYFGPGTRLTVL.